A selection of T cell receptor beta chains follows, all from one sample in a study of OX40 agonist ivuxolimab in advanced cancers. Clones were sequenced by immunoSEQ multiplex PCR, and TCRdb holds only the in-frame ones, with some missing. The data contain 45,000 to 60,000 clones, approximately 89% of them singletons. Material: CD4+ or CD8+ T cells sorted from blood, obtained in a trial of the OX40 agonist ivuxolimab. Receptor source: an adult with an advanced solid tumor such as melanoma, head and neck, liver or kidney cancer. CDR3s include the opening cysteine and the closing phenylalanine or tryptophan. Clone size is stated in some rows and not others, as once, few, many or a class when expanded.

j_call: TRBJ1-2; clone_size: -; v_call: TRBV5-4; cdr3_aa: CASSLEGGGYTF
j_call: TRBJ2-7; clone_size: -; v_call: TRBV5-4; cdr3_aa: CASSLGPPGEQYF
j_call: TRBJ2-7; clone_size: -; v_call: TRBV14; cdr3_aa: CASSLQGSYEQYF
j_call: TRBJ1-1; clone_size: -; v_call: TRBV6-5; cdr3_aa: CASSMTDTNTEAFF
j_call: TRBJ2-3; clone_size: -; v_call: TRBV27; cdr3_aa: CASSLLGATDTQYF
j_call: TRBJ1-1; clone_size: -; v_call: TRBV6-5; cdr3_aa: CASRKGPGAEAFF
j_call: TRBJ1-1; clone_size: -; v_call: TRBV7-9; cdr3_aa: CASSSSQFDTEAFF
j_call: TRBJ2-5; clone_size: -; v_call: TRBV27; cdr3_aa: CASRGGETQYF
j_call: TRBJ2-2; clone_size: -; v_call: TRBV19; cdr3_aa: CASSPGPNTGELFF
j_call: TRBJ2-2; clone_size: -; v_call: TRBV7-6; cdr3_aa: CASSFELEGYTGELFF
j_call: TRBJ2-3; clone_size: -; v_call: TRBV5-1; cdr3_aa: CASSLSLAEDTQYF
j_call: TRBJ1-2; clone_size: -; v_call: TRBV10-3; cdr3_aa: CAMRGPQTGENGYTF
j_call: TRBJ2-7; clone_size: once; v_call: TRBV7-6; cdr3_aa: CASSSPGHSYEQYF
j_call: TRBJ2-1; clone_size: -; v_call: TRBV7-6; cdr3_aa: CASDGGNEQFF
j_call: TRBJ1-2; clone_size: -; v_call: TRBV5-4; cdr3_aa: CASSFRGGYGYTF
j_call: TRBJ2-2; clone_size: once; v_call: TRBV27; cdr3_aa: CASSPLGNTGELFF
j_call: TRBJ2-1; clone_size: -; v_call: TRBV12-5; cdr3_aa: CASGLYRGSYNEQFF
j_call: TRBJ2-2; clone_size: -; v_call: TRBV27; cdr3_aa: CASSFGGPNTGELFF
j_call: TRBJ1-6; clone_size: -; v_call: TRBV5-4; cdr3_aa: CASSLGQGAGSPLHF
j_call: TRBJ1-2; clone_size: -; v_call: TRBV4-3; cdr3_aa: CASSPLTALGYGYTF
j_call: TRBJ1-2; clone_size: -; v_call: TRBV6-6; cdr3_aa: CASSFTVLVGYTF
j_call: TRBJ2-1; clone_size: -; v_call: TRBV28; cdr3_aa: CASSFSGGPVNEQFF
j_call: TRBJ2-5; clone_size: -; v_call: TRBV5-1; cdr3_aa: CASSWSGETQYF
j_call: TRBJ2-3; clone_size: -; v_call: TRBV7-6; cdr3_aa: CASSLSRSFTDTQYF
j_call: TRBJ1-3; clone_size: -; v_call: TRBV2; cdr3_aa: CASSEVAGLPGNTIYF
j_call: TRBJ1-2; clone_size: -; v_call: TRBV6-5; cdr3_aa: CASRRDDLYGYTF
j_call: TRBJ2-1; clone_size: -; v_call: TRBV4-1; cdr3_aa: CASSQDRGPNEQFF
j_call: TRBJ2-1; clone_size: -; v_call: TRBV27; cdr3_aa: CASSLLGGWRQGAYNEQFF
j_call: TRBJ1-2; clone_size: few; v_call: TRBV27; cdr3_aa: CASSSAYSDYGYTF
j_call: TRBJ2-3; clone_size: -; v_call: TRBV30; cdr3_aa: CAWSDERSGTDTQYF
j_call: TRBJ2-3; clone_size: -; v_call: TRBV5-8; cdr3_aa: CASSLGSSQATDTQYF
j_call: TRBJ2-1; clone_size: -; v_call: TRBV11-2; cdr3_aa: CASSLTAGDHNEQFF
j_call: TRBJ2-2; clone_size: -; v_call: TRBV18; cdr3_aa: CASSPSAGTGELFF
j_call: TRBJ2-6; clone_size: -; v_call: TRBV4-1; cdr3_aa: CASSQVFSGGRSGANVLTF